There are many counts of the clone carrying this T cell receptor (beta chain). The antigen is undetermined. The data were obtained in a study of T cells in Graves' hyperthyroidism and ophthalmopathy. Study-wide results and caveats: The model foresaw ophthalmopathy a median roughly 6.5 months prior to onset.

There were TCR beta CDR3 regions amplified from RNA transcripts. TCR CDR3 underwent first-round RT-PCR with the HTBI primer set. MiXCR, applied by TCRdb to the multiplex PCR reads, yields one record per CDR3 protein. This sample has hundreds of thousands of distinct CDR3 sequences; less than 25% occur once, and the top ten carry under 35%. The source material was blood. The sequence derives from a man aged 25 to 45 with Graves' ophthalmopathy.

CDR3 amino acids: CASSLGTGEAFF. CDR3 nucleotide sequence: TGCGCCAGCAGCCTCGGGACGGGAGAAGCTTTCTTT. This rearrangement joins TRBV5-1 to TRBJ1-1; maybe TRBD1 (5 bases). The CDR3 contains 12 residues. The V gene lost 4 bases and the J gene lost 8 bases, with 12 bases spanning the gap. From germline, CDR1 is SGHRS and CDR2 YFSETQ.